This T cell receptor (beta chain) was identified in a study of blood T cell repertoires in COVID-19. V lost 9 bases, J lost 4 bases, and 7 bases stayed unmatched. Germline CDR1 reads MNHEY; CDR2 reads SMNVEV (reference sequence). CDR3 length equals 13 residues. Original methodology: Using reference gene primer amplification, nucleated cell counts were estimated. Here immunoSEQ multiplex PCR was the method, and the copy in TCRdb shows in-frame clones only, minus some. The V and J calls and clone size come from that table; D and trimming were worked out from the DNA. The repertoire holds 110,000 to 150,000 clones, with more than 75% as singletons.

This sequence was found in a woman aged 80 or over with acute or convalescent COVID-19. Material: peripheral blood. V usage is TRBV27 and J usage is TRBJ1-2, with 8 bases that match TRBD1. CDR3 sequence: CASSRDRSYGYTF. CDR3 nucleotides: TGTGCCAGTAGCCGGGACAGGAGCTATGGCTACACCTTC.